This TCR beta chain was recovered during a study of cytomegalovirus exposure and HLA in healthy donors. Germline V gene lookup returns CDR1 SEHNR and CDR2 FQNEAQ (reference sequence). This CDR3 has 16 residues. V was clipped by 3 bases and J by 8 bases, with 19 bases between them. About this clone: Its antigen remains unidentified.

Regarding the study as a whole: Generally TCR sequences proved uncommon, though certain public TCRs appeared in numerous donors.

Using immunoSEQ multiplex PCR, the repertoire was profiled, and TCRdb retains in-frame clones only, with some absent. The data show roughly 150,000 clones, about 88% seen once. The source material was PBMCs. The TCR was taken from a man aged 18 to 30 in good health and CMV-seronegative. The chain has TRBV7-9 and TRBJ2-2; TRBD2 might be the D (5 bases). CDR3 residues: CASSFLESGPRGELFF. The DNA for the CDR3 is TGTGCCAGCAGCTTTTTAGAAAGCGGACCCCGGGGGGAGCTGTTTTTT.